One and the same sample provided the 13 T cell receptor beta chains below, sequenced in a study of cytomegalovirus exposure and HLA in healthy donors. Measured with immunoSEQ multiplex PCR; TCRdb has only the in-frame clones, and not every one. The sample holds a few hundred thousand clones, about 92% seen once. The sequenced material came from PBMCs. Receptor source: a woman under 40 in good health and CMV-seronegative.

This chain links TRBV10-3 with TRBJ1-2; D is uncertain. CDR1 and CDR2 (germline): ENHRY, SYGVKD. This CDR3 contains 15 residues. V was clipped by 0 bases and J by 6 bases, with 14 bases between them. The CDR3 sequence is CAISESNRGRNGYTF. The CDR3 coding sequence is TGTGCCATCAGTGAGTCGAATCGGGGTCGGAATGGCTACACCTTC.

This sequence joins TRBV30 and TRBJ1-1; D remains unclear. This CDR3 region has 13 residues. Trimming took 0 bases from V and 5 from J, leaving 10 bases between them. Germline CDR1 reads GTSNPN; CDR2 reads SVGIG (reference sequence). The CDR3 DNA is TGTGCCTGGAGTGTAAACTGGGATACTGAAGCTTTCTTT. It translates to CAWSVNWDTEAFF.

The V call is TRBV28, the J call TRBJ2-5; either TRBD1 or TRBD2 may fit D (6 bases each). This CDR3 is built from 15 residues. CDR1 is MDHEN and CDR2 is SYDVKM in the germline V gene. V lost 6 bases, J lost 2 bases, and 16 bases lay in between. CDR3 DNA sequence: TGTGCCAGCAGCCGACCCCGAGGGGGGCAAGAGACCCAGTACTTC. It translates to CASSRPRGGQETQYF. Full variable domain (outside the CDR3, taken from reference TRBV28 and TRBJ2-5): DVKVTQSSRYLVKRTGEKVFLECVQDMDHENMFWYRQDPGLGLRLIYFSYDVKMKEKGDIPEGYSVSREKKERFSLILESASTNQTSMYLCASSRPRGGQETQYFGPGTRLLVL.

The rearrangement joins TRBV11-2 to TRBJ2-7, with D hard to call. This CDR3 is 15 amino acids long. Trimming left V 1 base short and J 0 bases short, with 10 bases between. Germline V CDR1 and CDR2: SGHAT, FQNNGV. CDR3 loop: CASSLAVLPSYEQYF. As DNA, the CDR3 is TGTGCCAGCAGCTTAGCGGTTCTCCCCTCCTACGAGCAGTACTTC.

The chain joins TRBV2 to TRBJ2-2, with TRBD1 identical over 7 bases. V lost 9 bases, J lost 4 bases, and 8 bases stayed unmatched. Germline lookup yields CDR1 SNHLY and CDR2 FYNNEI. CDR3 size: 14 residues. CDR3 region: CASEQGSATGELFF. In DNA, the CDR3 is TGTGCCAGTGAACAGGGGAGTGCCACCGGGGAGCTGTTTTTT.

The chain uses TRBV28 and TRBJ2-7; D is tentatively TRBD1 or TRBD2 (5 bases each). The CDR3 has 11 amino acids. In germline, CDR1 is MDHEN, CDR2 SYDVKM. Trimming removed 3 bases at V and 6 bases at J, with 6 bases between. Written as DNA, the CDR3 is TGTGCCAGCAGTTTCGGGGCCGAGCAGTACTTC. Translating gives CASSFGAEQYF.

The V and J genes are TRBV27 and TRBJ2-3; D possibly corresponds to TRBD1 (6 bases). The V and J ends lost 7 bases and 3 bases respectively, with 8 bases between them. Germline V CDR1 and CDR2: MNHEY, SMNVEV (reference sequence). The CDR3 is 12 amino acids. The CDR3 DNA reads TGTGCCAGCAAGGGGGTTACAGATACGCAGTATTTT. Encoded protein: CASKGVTDTQYF.

Of note for this clone: Other DNA variants within this sample encode the same CDR3. This chain uses TRBV19 with TRBJ1-1, with 9 bases that match TRBD1. Germline V lookup: CDR1 LNHDA, CDR2 SQIVND (reference sequence). The CDR3 totals 12 residues. V lost 8 bases and J lost 5; bases outside the gene matches: 3. The DNA for the CDR3 is TGTGCCAGTCGACAGGGGGGAACTGAAGCTTTCTTT. This gives the protein CASRQGGTEAFF. Using reference TRBV19 and TRBJ1-1 for the parts outside the CDR3, the full variable domain is DGGITQSPKYLFRKEGQNVTLSCEQNLNHDAMYWYRQDPGQGLRLIYYSQIVNDFQKGDIAEGYSVSREKKESFPLTVTSAQKNPTAFYLCASRQGGTEAFFGQGTRLTVV.

This clone occurred once. The rearrangement joins TRBV7-2 to TRBJ1-4, with D unresolved. Trimming removed 1 base from V and 6 bases from J, with 12 bases in between. Germline CDR1 is SGHTA and CDR2 is FQGNSA. This CDR3 is 15 amino acids long. CDR3 sequence reads: CASSLGGPGDEKLFF. Written as DNA, the CDR3 is TGTGCCAGCAGCTTAGGCGGCCCTGGGGATGAAAAACTGTTTTTT.

This chain links TRBV28 with TRBJ1-1; tentative D call: TRBD1 (6 bases). The germline CDR1 and CDR2 sequences are MDHEN and SYDVKM. Deletions cut 1 base from V and 6 bases from J, with 9 bases between. The CDR3 extends over 13 amino acids. The CDR3 region has the DNA TGTGCCAGCAGTTTATTCCCAGGGGCTGAAGCTTTCTTT. Its protein product is CASSLFPGAEAFF. Full variable domain (outside the CDR3, taken from reference TRBV28 and TRBJ1-1): DVKVTQSSRYLVKRTGEKVFLECVQDMDHENMFWYRQDPGLGLRLIYFSYDVKMKEKGDIPEGYSVSREKKERFSLILESASTNQTSMYLCASSLFPGAEAFFGQGTRLTVV.

The CDR3 spells CASSWGSNTDTQYF. The DNA of the CDR3 is TGTGCCAGTAGTTGGGGGAGTAACACAGATACGCAGTATTTT. This sequence joins TRBV19 and TRBJ2-3, with D possibly called TRBD1 or TRBD2 (5 bases each). V lost 5 bases, J lost 2 bases, and 11 bases lay in between. CDR1 and CDR2 (germline): LNHDA, SQIVND (reference sequence). CDR3 length equals 14 residues.

This chain connects TRBV5-4 to TRBJ2-1, with 10 bases that match TRBD2. CDR3 length: 19 amino acids. With V trimmed by 0 bases and J by 6 bases, 15 bases remained unmatched. The germline V gene has CDR1 SGHNT and CDR2 YYREEE (reference sequence). CDR3: CASSLAVLSSGSWVNEQFF. For the CDR3, the DNA is TGTGCCAGCAGCTTGGCGGTATTGTCTAGCGGGAGTTGGGTCAATGAGCAGTTCTTC. Full variable domain (rest looked up from reference TRBV5-4 and TRBJ2-1): ETGVTQSPTHLIKTRGQQVTLRCSSQSGHNTVSWYQQALGQGPQFIFQYYREEENGRGNFPPRFSGLQFPNYSSELNVNALELDDSALYLCASSLAVLSSGSWVNEQFFGPGTRLTVL.

The chain couples TRBV28 to TRBJ2-7, with 15 bases aligning to TRBD2. V dropped 5 bases and J dropped 6; count of bases not matched to a gene: 11. The V gene's germline CDR1 is MDHEN and CDR2 SYDVKM. This CDR3 region has 17 residues. In DNA, the CDR3 is TGTGCCAGCAGTAAACCGGGACTAGCGGGAGGTGTTGCCGAGCAGTACTTC. Its translation is CASSKPGLAGGVAEQYF.